What follows are 23 T cell receptor beta chains derived from one specimen sequenced in a study of CD8+ T cells in alopecia areata. Sequencing used cDNA as its template, made by extracting RNA and reverse transcribing it. TCRdb's copy holds only in-frame clones and misses some; the assay was immunoSEQ multiplex PCR. The table includes approximately 140,000 clones, approximately 50% detected once. The source material was CD4+ T cells sorted from blood. Source of these receptors: a human donor with alopecia areata.

This clone was counted once. CDR3 region: CASSHSQGSGDNQPQHF. CDR3 DNA: TGCGCCAGCAGCCACTCCCAGGGTAGCGGAGACAATCAGCCCCAGCATTTT. The chain couples TRBV4-1 to TRBJ1-5; tentative D call: TRBD1 (5 bases). Trimming removed 3 bases at V and 3 bases at J, with 18 bases between. The CDR3 covers 17 residues. Germline V gene lookup returns CDR1 MGHRA and CDR2 YSYEKL.

This clone was seen ten or more times. The chain joins TRBV28 to TRBJ2-3, with 11 bases aligning to TRBD2. The CDR3 sequence is 17 residues long. Trimming cost V 5 bases and J 2 bases; bases outside gene matches: 9. Per the germline V gene, CDR1 is MDHEN and CDR2 is SYDVKM. CDR3 sequence reads: CASSTNLGLADTDTQYF. The DNA of the CDR3 is TGTGCCAGCAGTACTAACCTGGGACTAGCGGACACAGATACGCAGTATTTT. Combining the CDR3 with reference TRBV28 and TRBJ2-3 gives the whole variable domain DVKVTQSSRYLVKRTGEKVFLECVQDMDHENMFWYRQDPGLGLRLIYFSYDVKMKEKGDIPEGYSVSREKKERFSLILESASTNQTSMYLCASSTNLGLADTDTQYFGPGTRLTVL.

The chain has TRBV5-1 and TRBJ1-5; TRBD1 matches at 7 bases. In germline, CDR1 is SGHRS, CDR2 YFSETQ. V was pared by 4 bases and J by 4 bases, with 2 bases of the junction left unmatched. This CDR3 region has 13 residues. The CDR3 region is CASSIQGNQPQHF. The CDR3 DNA is TGCGCCAGCAGCATACAGGGGAATCAGCCCCAGCATTTT.

This clone was seen a few times. The rearrangement joins TRBV7-3 to TRBJ2-3; 12 positions agree with TRBD2. Per the germline V gene, CDR1 is SGHTA and CDR2 is FQGTGA. The junction had 2 bases not matched to a gene; V was cut back by 4 bases and J by 3 bases. The CDR3 loop spans 15 amino acids. CDR3 protein: CASSYTSGRTDTQYF. CDR3 coding DNA: TGTGCCAGCAGCTACACTAGCGGGAGGACAGATACGCAGTATTTT. Using reference TRBV7-3 and TRBJ2-3 for the parts outside the CDR3, the full variable domain is GAGVSQTPSNKVTEKGKYVELRCDPISGHTALYWYRQSLGQGPEFLIYFQGTGAADDSGLPNDRFFAVRPEGSVSTLKIQRTERGDSAVYLCASSYTSGRTDTQYFGPGTRLTVL.

V usage is TRBV5-1 and J usage is TRBJ2-7, with D perhaps TRBD1 (6 bases). CDR1 SGHRS and CDR2 YFSETQ come from the germline V gene. Between the trimmed V and J ends, which lost 2 bases and 3 bases, there was a span of 12 bases. This CDR3 spans 14 amino acids. The chain's CDR3 is CASSLGTGLYEQYF. DNA for the CDR3: TGCGCCAGCAGCTTAGGAACAGGGCTCTACGAGCAGTACTTC.

The V gene is TRBV15, the J gene TRBJ2-7; TRBD2 might be the D (6 bases). The V gene's germline CDR1 is LNHNV and CDR2 YYDKDF (reference sequence). Trimming removed 5 bases at V and 7 bases at J, with 21 bases between. The CDR3 length is 15 residues. The DNA for the CDR3 is TGTGCCACCAGCCCCGGCGGGGTGGAGCTGTTGGAGCAGTACTTC. This codes for CATSPGGVELLEQYF.

The chain carries TRBV15 and TRBJ2-6, with D possibly matching TRBD1 (6 bases). This CDR3 contains 15 residues. Trimming cost V 2 bases and J 1 base, with 6 bases left between them. The V gene's germline CDR1 is LNHNV and CDR2 YYDKDF (reference sequence). This CDR3 reads CATSRQGSGANVLTF. The DNA of the CDR3 is TGTGCCACCAGCAGACAGGGGTCTGGGGCCAACGTCCTGACTTTC.

This clone was picked up a small number of times. The chain has TRBV10-2 and TRBJ2-2; 7 bases are a match to TRBD1. CDR1 and CDR2 from the germline V gene are WSHSY and SAAADI. J lost 1 base, V lost 8 bases, and 10 bases had no gene match. CDR3 length equals 16 residues. The DNA of the CDR3 is TGCGCCAGCCGAAGGACAGGAGCTGGGAACACCGGGGAGCTGTTTTTT. This codes for CASRRTGAGNTGELFF.

This chain links TRBV5-1 with TRBJ1-2, with TRBD1 matching over 8 bases. Germline-derived CDR1 and CDR2 are SGHRS and YFSETQ. The V and J ends lost 4 bases and 0 bases, in that order; junction bases with no gene match: 14. The CDR3 has 18 amino acids. Here the CDR3 reads CASSRAKDRVTPNYGYTF. The DNA of the CDR3 is TGCGCCAGCAGCCGAGCGAAGGACAGGGTTACCCCTAACTATGGCTACACCTTC.

This clone was seen a handful of times. V usage is TRBV18 and J usage is TRBJ2-6; 7 bases map to TRBD1. Germline V lookup: CDR1 KGHSH, CDR2 LQKENI. This CDR3 spans 15 amino acids. Germline trimming cut 3 bases from V and 3 bases from J; bases unmatched to any gene: 2. The chain's CDR3 is CASSPTGYGANVLTF. CDR3 in DNA: TGTGCCAGCTCACCGACAGGGTATGGGGCCAACGTCCTGACTTTC.

The DNA for the CDR3 is TGCAGCGTTGCGTCGGACAGGGGCACAGATACGCAGTATTTT. Translated, it gives CSVASDRGTDTQYF. The chain employs TRBV29-1 and TRBJ2-3; 8 bases are shared with TRBD1. The junction had 4 bases not matched to a gene; V was cut back by 4 bases and J by 1 base. Per the germline V gene, CDR1 is SQVTM and CDR2 is ANQGSEA. The CDR3 is made up of 14 amino acids.

The V and J genes are TRBV4-1 and TRBJ2-1, with D perhaps TRBD2 (6 bases). Germline V lookup: CDR1 MGHRA, CDR2 YSYEKL. The CDR3 contains 16 residues. The V gene lost 0 bases and the J gene lost 3 bases, with 12 bases spanning the gap. The CDR3 DNA reads TGCGCCAGCAGCCAAGAAGTAGCGGTGAACTACAATGAGCAGTTCTTC. This sequence encodes CASSQEVAVNYNEQFF.

This chain uses TRBV13 with TRBJ2-1; TRBD2 agrees at 14 bases. CDR1 is PRHDT and CDR2 is FYEKMQ in the germline V gene (reference sequence). The CDR3 loop spans 20 amino acids. Germline trimming cut 3 bases from V and 0 bases from J; bases unmatched to any gene: 10. The CDR3 DNA reads as TGTGCCAGCAGCTTCGGGACTAGCGGGAGAAAGCCCAGCTCCTACAATGAGCAGTTCTTC. It is translated as CASSFGTSGRKPSSYNEQFF.

The chain uses TRBV5-4 and TRBJ2-2; D possibly corresponds to TRBD2 (5 bases). V lost 2 bases and J 1 base, leaving 12 bases between the germline ends. The CDR3 has 16 residues. Germline V gene data show CDR1 as SGHNT and CDR2 as YYREEE (reference sequence). The CDR3, as DNA: TGTGCCAGCAGCTTCGGCGGACGGGGGAACACCGGGGAGCTGTTTTTT. Translated: CASSFGGRGNTGELFF. The variable domain in full, completed from reference TRBV5-4 and TRBJ2-2, reads ETGVTQSPTHLIKTRGQQVTLRCSSQSGHNTVSWYQQALGQGPQFIFQYYREEENGRGNFPPRFSGLQFPNYSSELNVNALELDDSALYLCASSFGGRGNTGELFFGEGSRLTVL.

This clone occurred a few times. Other nucleotide sequences from this sample produce the same CDR3. This chain uses TRBV28 with TRBJ1-1; D not resolved. Trimming removed 7 bases from V and 0 bases from J, with 3 bases in between. The germline V gene encodes CDR1 MDHEN and CDR2 SYDVKM. The CDR3 is 11 amino acids. Here the CDR3 DNA reads TGTGCCAGCAAAGTGAACACTGAAGCTTTCTTT. It is translated as CASKVNTEAFF.

The chain carries TRBV11-3 and TRBJ1-2; TRBD1 is a possible D gene (5 bases). V was pared by 5 bases and J by 8 bases, with 18 bases between. CDR3 length: 14 residues. Germline-derived CDR1 and CDR2 are SGHNT and YENEEA. The CDR3 DNA reads as TGTGCCAGCAGCAGGACTATAGGGGCAGACGGCTACACCTTC. Translating gives CASSRTIGADGYTF.

This chain joins TRBV18 and TRBJ1-1; 10 bases are a match to TRBD1. The CDR3 is made up of 14 amino acids. Germline CDR1 is KGHSH and CDR2 is LQKENI. With V trimmed by 4 bases and J by 7 bases, 6 bases remained unmatched. CDR3 nucleotides: TGTGCCAGCTCACGGGACAGGGGATCTGATGAAGCTTTCTTT. This gives the protein CASSRDRGSDEAFF.

This chain uses TRBV7-3 with TRBJ2-1; TRBD2 agrees at 7 bases. CDR3 length equals 19 residues. The germline gives CDR1 SGHTA, CDR2 FQGTGA. V was clipped by 7 bases and J by 5 bases; unmatched bases: 23. CDR3 residues: CASTPYEGLTLLANNEQFF. Here the CDR3 DNA reads TGTGCCAGCACCCCCTATGAGGGCCTAACTTTACTAGCGAACAATGAGCAGTTCTTC.

Details on this clone: The junction and the germline gene differ at one end; a read error may be behind it. This chain links TRBV7-9 with TRBJ2-1; possibly TRBD2 for D (7 bases). Germline-derived CDR1 and CDR2 are SEHNR and FQNEAQ (reference sequence). This CDR3 is 11 amino acids long. The CDR3 protein is CASGLGGVQFF. CDR3 sequence (DNA): TGTGCCAGCGGCTTAGGGGGGGTCCAGTTCTTC.

The gene calls are TRBV25-1 and TRBJ2-1; no clear D gene. Germline CDR1 is MGHDK and CDR2 is SYGVNS. Trimming left V 2 bases short and J 4 bases short, with 3 bases between. CDR3 size: 12 residues. CDR3 sequence: CASSENYNEQFF. As DNA, the CDR3 is TGTGCCAGCAGTGAAAATTACAATGAGCAGTTCTTC.

This chain connects TRBV29-1 to TRBJ2-1; 14 nucleotides align to TRBD2. Germline V CDR1 and CDR2: SQVTM, ANQGSEA. The CDR3 is made up of 16 amino acids. The V and J ends lost 6 bases and 9 bases, in that order; junction bases with no gene match: 13. CDR3 residues: CSVGLFGTSGRGEQFF. DNA for the CDR3: TGCAGCGTCGGACTTTTCGGGACTAGCGGGAGAGGTGAGCAGTTCTTC.

V usage is TRBV11-2 and J usage is TRBJ2-7; 9 bases match TRBD2. CDR1 and CDR2 from the germline V gene are SGHAT and FQNNGV. J gave up 5 bases and V 3 bases, and 8 bases lay outside the gene matches. This CDR3 has 15 amino acids. For the CDR3, the DNA is TGTGCCAGCAGCTTTGGTGGGACTAGCTTCCACGAGCAGTACTTC. It specifies CASSFGGTSFHEQYF.

The chain recombines TRBV7-9 with TRBJ2-3, with D perhaps matching TRBD2 (6 bases). V lost 6 bases and J lost 1, with 11 bases in between. CDR1 and CDR2 from the germline V gene are SEHNR and FQNEAQ (reference sequence). This CDR3 has 14 residues. The CDR3 DNA is TGTGCCAGCAGGACTAGTAGTGGCACAGATACGCAGTATTTT. Translating gives CASRTSSGTDTQYF.